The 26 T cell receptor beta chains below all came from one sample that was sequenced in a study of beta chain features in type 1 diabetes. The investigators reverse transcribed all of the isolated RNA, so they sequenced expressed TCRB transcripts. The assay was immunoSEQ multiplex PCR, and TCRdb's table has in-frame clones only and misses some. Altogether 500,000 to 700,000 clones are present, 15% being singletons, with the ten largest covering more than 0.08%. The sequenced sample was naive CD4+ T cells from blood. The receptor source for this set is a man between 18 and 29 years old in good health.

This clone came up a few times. The CDR3 is CASSLIYEQYF. CDR3 in DNA: TGTGCCAGCAGCCTGATCTACGAGCAGTACTTC. The chain uses TRBV11-2 and TRBJ2-7; D is unclear. Germline V gene sequence: CDR1 SGHAT, CDR2 FQNNGV. V lost 5 bases and J lost 3, with 5 bases in between. This CDR3 is built from 11 residues.

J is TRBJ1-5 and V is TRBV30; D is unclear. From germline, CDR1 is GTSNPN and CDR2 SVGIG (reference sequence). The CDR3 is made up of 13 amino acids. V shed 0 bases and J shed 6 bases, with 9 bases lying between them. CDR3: CAWSVVEGQPQHF. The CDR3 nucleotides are TGTGCCTGGAGTGTGGTGGAGGGTCAGCCCCAGCATTTT.

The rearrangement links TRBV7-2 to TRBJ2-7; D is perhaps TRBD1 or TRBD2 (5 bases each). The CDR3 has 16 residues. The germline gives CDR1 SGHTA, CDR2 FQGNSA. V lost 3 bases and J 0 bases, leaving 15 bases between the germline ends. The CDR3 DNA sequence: TGTGCCAGCAGCTTTTCCGGGACCGTGAGCTCCTACGAGCAGTACTTC. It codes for CASSFSGTVSSYEQYF.

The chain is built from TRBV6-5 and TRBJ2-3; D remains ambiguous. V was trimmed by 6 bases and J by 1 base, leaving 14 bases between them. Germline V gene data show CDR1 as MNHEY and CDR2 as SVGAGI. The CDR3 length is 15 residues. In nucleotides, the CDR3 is TGTGCCAGCAGACCAAGCCAACCCCGCACAGATACGCAGTATTTT. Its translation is CASRPSQPRTDTQYF.

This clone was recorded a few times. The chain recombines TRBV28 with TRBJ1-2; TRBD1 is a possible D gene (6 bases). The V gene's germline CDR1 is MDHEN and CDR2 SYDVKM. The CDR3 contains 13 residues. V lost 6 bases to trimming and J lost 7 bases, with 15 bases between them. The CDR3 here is CASRGGQPGGYTF. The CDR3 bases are TGTGCCAGCAGGGGGGGACAACCGGGTGGCTACACCTTC.

CDR3 nucleotides: TGTGCCTGGAGTGTACTTCCGCGGACTCCCGAAGCTTTCTTT. Translation gives CAWSVLPRTPEAFF. The chain recombines TRBV30 with TRBJ1-1; D not resolved. V was trimmed by 0 bases and J by 8 bases, leaving 16 bases between them. Germline CDR1 reads GTSNPN; CDR2 reads SVGIG (reference sequence). The CDR3 spans 14 residues.

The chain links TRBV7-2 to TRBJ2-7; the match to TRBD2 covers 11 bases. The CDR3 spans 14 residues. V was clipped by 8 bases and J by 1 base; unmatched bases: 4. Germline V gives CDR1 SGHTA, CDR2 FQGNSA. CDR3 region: CASGGTSGSYEQYF. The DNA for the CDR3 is TGTGCCAGCGGCGGGACTAGCGGTTCCTACGAGCAGTACTTC.

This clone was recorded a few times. The DNA for the CDR3 is TGTGCCAGCGGGACGTTGGTCGGGGGGTTCGCAGAGACCCAGTACTTC. It encodes CASGTLVGGFAETQYF. The V call is TRBV27, the J call TRBJ2-5, with 7 nucleotides matching TRBD2. V lost 8 bases and J lost 4; bases outside the gene matches: 16. The CDR3 sequence is 16 residues long. In germline, CDR1 is MNHEY, CDR2 SMNVEV (reference sequence).

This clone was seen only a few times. CDR3 DNA: TGTGCCAGCTCCCTAGCGGGAGGGTCGGGGGAGCAGTACTTC. This encodes CASSLAGGSGEQYF. This rearrangement joins TRBV18 to TRBJ2-7; 12 bases are a match to TRBD2. V was pared by 6 bases and J by 7 bases, with 7 bases of the junction left unmatched. Germline V gene data show CDR1 as KGHSH and CDR2 as LQKENI. The CDR3 sequence is 14 residues long.

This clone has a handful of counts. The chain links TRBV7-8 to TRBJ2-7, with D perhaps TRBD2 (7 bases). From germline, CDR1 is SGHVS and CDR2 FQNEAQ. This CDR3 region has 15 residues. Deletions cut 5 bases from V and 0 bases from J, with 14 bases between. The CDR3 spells CASSIRGGVSYEQYF. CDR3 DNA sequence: TGTGCCAGCAGCATCAGAGGGGGGGTCTCCTACGAGCAGTACTTC.

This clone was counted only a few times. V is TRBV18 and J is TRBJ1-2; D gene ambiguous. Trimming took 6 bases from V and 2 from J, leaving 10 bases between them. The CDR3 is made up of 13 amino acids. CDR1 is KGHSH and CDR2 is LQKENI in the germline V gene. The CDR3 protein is CASSVDGNYGYTF. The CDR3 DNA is TGTGCCAGCTCGGTAGACGGGAACTATGGCTACACCTTC. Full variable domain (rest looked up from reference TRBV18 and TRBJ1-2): NAGVMQNPRHLVRRRGQEARLRCSPMKGHSHVYWYRQLPEEGLKFMVYLQKENIIDESGMPKERFSAEFPKEGPSILRIQQVVRGDSAAYFCASSVDGNYGYTFGSGTRLTVV.

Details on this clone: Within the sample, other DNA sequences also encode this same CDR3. The CDR3 is CASSVESTDTQYF. CDR3 DNA sequence: TGTGCCAGCAGCGTAGAGAGCACAGATACGCAGTATTTT. The chain has TRBV9 and TRBJ2-3; no clear D. Trimming took off 0 bases at V and 0 bases at J, with 2 bases between the two ends. This CDR3 is 13 amino acids long. Germline-derived CDR1 and CDR2 are SGDLS and YYNGEE. Together with reference TRBV9 and TRBJ2-3, the CDR3 gives the full variable domain: DSGVTQTPKHLITATGQRVTLRCSPRSGDLSVYWYQQSLDQGLQFLIQYYNGEERAKGNILERFSAQQFPDLHSELNLSSLELGDSALYFCASSVESTDTQYFGPGTRLTVL.

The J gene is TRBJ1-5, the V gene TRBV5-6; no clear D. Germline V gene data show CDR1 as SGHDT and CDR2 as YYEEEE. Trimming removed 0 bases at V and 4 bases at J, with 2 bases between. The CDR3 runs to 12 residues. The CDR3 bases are TGTGCCAGCAGCTTGGGTAATCAGCCCCAGCATTTT. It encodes CASSLGNQPQHF.

CDR3 residues: CASRTDRGGNQPQHF. The CDR3 nucleotides read TGTGCCAGCAGGACGGACAGGGGAGGCAATCAGCCCCAGCATTTT. The J gene is TRBJ1-5, the V gene TRBV2; 9 positions agree with TRBD1. CDR1 and CDR2 from the germline V gene are SNHLY and FYNNEI. The CDR3 is made up of 15 amino acids. Unmatched junction bases numbered 5, after V lost 6 bases and J lost 2 bases.

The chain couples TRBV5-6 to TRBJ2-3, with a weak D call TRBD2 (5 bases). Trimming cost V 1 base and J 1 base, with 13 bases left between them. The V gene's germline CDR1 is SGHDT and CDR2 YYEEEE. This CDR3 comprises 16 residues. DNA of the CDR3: TGTGCCAGCAGCTTGATACGAGGAGGCCGCACAGATACGCAGTATTTT. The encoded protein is CASSLIRGGRTDTQYF.

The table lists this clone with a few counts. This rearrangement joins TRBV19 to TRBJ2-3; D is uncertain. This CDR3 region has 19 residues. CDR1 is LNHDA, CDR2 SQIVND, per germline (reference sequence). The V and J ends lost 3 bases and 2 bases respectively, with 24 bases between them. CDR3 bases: TGTGCCAGTAGTATGGGTCTTGGGGTTTGGGTTCGTTCCACAGATACGCAGTATTTT. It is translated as CASSMGLGVWVRSTDTQYF. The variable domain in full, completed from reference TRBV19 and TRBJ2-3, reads DGGITQSPKYLFRKEGQNVTLSCEQNLNHDAMYWYRQDPGQGLRLIYYSQIVNDFQKGDIAEGYSVSREKKESFPLTVTSAQKNPTAFYLCASSMGLGVWVRSTDTQYFGPGTRLTVL.

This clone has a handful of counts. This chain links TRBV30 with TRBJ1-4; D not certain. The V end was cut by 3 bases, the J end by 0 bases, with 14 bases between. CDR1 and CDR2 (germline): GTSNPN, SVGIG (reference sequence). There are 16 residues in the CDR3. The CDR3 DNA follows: TGTGCCTGGAGCCTCTTGGGGTTCTCAACTAATGAAAAACTGTTTTTT. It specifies CAWSLLGFSTNEKLFF. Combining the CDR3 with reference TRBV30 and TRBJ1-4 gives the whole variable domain SQTIHQWPATLVQPVGSPLSLECTVEGTSNPNLYWYRQAAGRGLQLLFYSVGIGQISSEVPQNLSASRPQDRQFILSSKKLLLSDSGFYLCAWSLLGFSTNEKLFFGSGTQLSVL.

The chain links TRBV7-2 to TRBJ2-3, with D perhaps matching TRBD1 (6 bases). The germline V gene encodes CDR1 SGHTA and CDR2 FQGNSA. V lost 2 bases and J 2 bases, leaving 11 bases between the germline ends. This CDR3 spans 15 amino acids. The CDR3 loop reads CASSLSPGVTDTQYF. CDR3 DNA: TGTGCCAGCAGCTTAAGTCCAGGGGTCACAGATACGCAGTATTTT.

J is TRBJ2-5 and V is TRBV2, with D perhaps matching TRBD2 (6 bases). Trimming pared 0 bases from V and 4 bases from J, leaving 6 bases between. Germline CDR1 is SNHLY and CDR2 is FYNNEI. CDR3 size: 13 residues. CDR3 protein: CASSEAGGETQYF. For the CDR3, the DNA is TGTGCCAGCAGTGAAGCGGGAGGAGAGACCCAGTACTTC. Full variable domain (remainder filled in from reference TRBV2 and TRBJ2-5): EPEVTQTPSHQVTQMGQEVILRCVPISNHLYFYWYRQILGQKVEFLVSFYNNEISEKSEIFDDQFSVERPDGSNFTLKIRSTKLEDSAMYFCASSEAGGETQYFGPGTRLLVL.

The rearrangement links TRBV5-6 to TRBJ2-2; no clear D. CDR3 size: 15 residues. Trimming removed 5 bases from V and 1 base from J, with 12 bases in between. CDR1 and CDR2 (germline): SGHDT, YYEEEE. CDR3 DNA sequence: TGTGCCAGCAGTAGGGCCATGGAGAACACCGGGGAGCTGTTTTTT. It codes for CASSRAMENTGELFF.

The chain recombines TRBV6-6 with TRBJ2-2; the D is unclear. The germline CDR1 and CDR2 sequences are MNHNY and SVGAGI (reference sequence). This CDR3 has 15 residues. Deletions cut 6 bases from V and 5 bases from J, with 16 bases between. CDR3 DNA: TGTGCCAGCAGGGGTGGGGTGAATAGGACCGGGGAGCTGTTTTTT. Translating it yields CASRGGVNRTGELFF.

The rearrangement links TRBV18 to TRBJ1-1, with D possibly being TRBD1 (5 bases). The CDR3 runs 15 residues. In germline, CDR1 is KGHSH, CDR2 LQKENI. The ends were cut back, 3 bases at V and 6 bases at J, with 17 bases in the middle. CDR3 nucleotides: TGTGCCAGCTCACCCCAACACTCGACAGTCGCTGAAGCTTTCTTT. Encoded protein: CASSPQHSTVAEAFF.

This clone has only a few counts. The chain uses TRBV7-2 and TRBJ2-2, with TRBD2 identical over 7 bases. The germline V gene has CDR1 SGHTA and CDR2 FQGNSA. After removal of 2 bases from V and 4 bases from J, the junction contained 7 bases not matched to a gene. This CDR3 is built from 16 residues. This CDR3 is CASSLSPGGSTGELFF. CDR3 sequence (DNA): TGTGCCAGCAGCTTATCCCCGGGGGGTAGCACCGGGGAGCTGTTTTTT.

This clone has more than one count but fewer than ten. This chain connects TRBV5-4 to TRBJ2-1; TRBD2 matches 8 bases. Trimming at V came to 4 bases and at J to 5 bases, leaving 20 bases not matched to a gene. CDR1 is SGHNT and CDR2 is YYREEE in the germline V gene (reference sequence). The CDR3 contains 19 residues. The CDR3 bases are TGTGCCAGCAGCCAAGTTTGGGCCCGACGGGGGGGCTCGGACAATGAGCAGTTCTTC. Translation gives CASSQVWARRGGSDNEQFF.

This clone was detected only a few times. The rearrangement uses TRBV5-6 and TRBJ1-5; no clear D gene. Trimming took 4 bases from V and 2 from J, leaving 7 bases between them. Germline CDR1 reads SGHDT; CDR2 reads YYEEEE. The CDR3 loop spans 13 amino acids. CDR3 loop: CASSAGGNQPQHF. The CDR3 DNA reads TGTGCCAGCAGCGCGGGAGGCAATCAGCCCCAGCATTTT.

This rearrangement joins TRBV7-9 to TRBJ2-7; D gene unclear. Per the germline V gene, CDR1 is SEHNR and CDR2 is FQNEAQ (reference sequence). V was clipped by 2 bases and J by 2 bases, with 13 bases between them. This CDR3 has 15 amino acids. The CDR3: CASSLRVVPTYEQYF. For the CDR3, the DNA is TGTGCCAGCAGCTTAAGAGTAGTCCCCACCTACGAGCAGTACTTC. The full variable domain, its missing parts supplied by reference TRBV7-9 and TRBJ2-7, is DTGVSQNPRHKITKRGQNVTFRCDPISEHNRLYWYRQTLGQGPEFLTYFQNEAQLEKSRLLSDRFSAERPKGSFSTLEIQRTEQGDSAMYLCASSLRVVPTYEQYFGPGTRLTVT.